What follows are 21 T cell receptor beta chains derived from one specimen sequenced in a study of response to subunit inactivated influenza vaccine. A single record per CDR3 protein comes from TCRdb applying MiXCR to the RT-PCR reads. The sample comprises a few hundred thousand distinct CDR3 sequences, 13% to 15% of which are singletons, and roughly 11% rests with the top ten. Here the sequenced sample was PBMCs from blood, taken 11 to 12 days after vaccination. These receptors came from a man aged 45-65 years who received an inactivated influenza vaccine.

This clonotype was found a few times. This sequence joins TRBV19 and TRBJ2-7; D is possibly TRBD2 (5 bases). CDR1 and CDR2 (germline): LNHDA, SQIVND (reference sequence). The CDR3 is 15 amino acids. Trimming pared 3 bases from V and 6 bases from J, leaving 18 bases between. The CDR3 loop reads CASSIVADYVLEQYF. CDR3 DNA: TGTGCCAGTAGTATTGTGGCTGACTACGTTCTCGAGCAGTACTTC. The whole variable domain, remainder taken from reference TRBV19 and TRBJ2-7, is DGGITQSPKYLFRKEGQNVTLSCEQNLNHDAMYWYRQDPGQGLRLIYYSQIVNDFQKGDIAEGYSVSREKKESFPLTVTSAQKNPTAFYLCASSIVADYVLEQYFGPGTRLTVT.

Only a few counts were recorded for this clonotype. The chain uses TRBV6-1 and TRBJ2-7; 7 bases are shared with TRBD2. V was pared by 4 bases and J by 6 bases, with 15 bases of the junction left unmatched. This CDR3 comprises 16 residues. The V gene's germline CDR1 is MNHNS and CDR2 SASEGT. The CDR3 is CASSVHPTGRLGEQYF. CDR3 sequence (DNA): TGTGCCAGCAGTGTTCACCCAACCGGGAGGTTAGGCGAGCAGTACTTC.

The J gene is TRBJ2-1, the V gene TRBV20-1, with TRBD2 matching over 8 bases. CDR1 and CDR2 from the germline V gene are DFQATT and SNEGSKA (reference sequence). The CDR3 consists of 14 residues. Trimming cost V 3 bases and J 4 bases; bases outside gene matches: 5. The CDR3 sequence: CSASVGLEYNEQFF. For the CDR3, the DNA is TGCAGTGCTAGCGTGGGACTAGAGTACAATGAGCAGTTCTTC.

This clonotype was picked up a small number of times. The chain is built from TRBV6-1 and TRBJ1-6; 7 bases are shared with TRBD1. CDR3 size: 14 residues. Germline CDR1 and CDR2: MNHNS and SASEGT. Trimming at V came to 3 bases and at J to 7 bases, leaving 3 bases not matched to a gene. The CDR3 DNA reads as TGTGCCAGCAGTGAGTGGACAGGAAATTCACCCCTCCACTTT. It is translated as CASSEWTGNSPLHF.

The V gene is TRBV5-1, the J gene TRBJ2-7, with D tentatively TRBD1 (5 bases). Germline V gene lookup returns CDR1 SGHRS and CDR2 YFSETQ. V was trimmed by 5 bases and J by 2 bases, leaving 8 bases between them. This CDR3 is built from 12 residues. The CDR3 loop is CASRSGPYEQYF. As DNA, the CDR3 is TGCGCCAGCAGATCAGGGCCCTACGAGCAGTACTTC.

This clonotype was counted between two and nine times. This chain uses TRBV12-3 or TRBV12-4 with TRBJ2-1; a weak D match, TRBD2 (5 bases). The CDR3 has 15 amino acids. V was pared by 5 bases and J by 7 bases, with 18 bases between. The CDR3 region has the DNA TGTGCCAGCAGTCGTGCCTTCGGGGAAAGGAATGAGCAGTTCTTC. This encodes CASSRAFGERNEQFF.

The chain recombines TRBV5-1 with TRBJ1-2; TRBD1 matches at 9 bases. Germline CDR1 SGHRS, CDR2 YFSETQ. V gave up 4 bases and J gave up 4 bases; unmatched junction bases: 2. This CDR3 is built from 13 residues. The CDR3 DNA sequence: TGCGCCAGCAGCGAGGGACAGGGCTATGGCTACACCTTC. Translation: CASSEGQGYGYTF.

The chain joins TRBV6-2 or TRBV6-3 to TRBJ2-1, with 10 bases lining up with TRBD2. With 2 bases clipped from V and 10 bases from J, the junction kept 2 bases outside the gene matches. CDR1 MNHEY and CDR2 SVGEGT come from the germline V gene. The CDR3 runs 13 residues. The CDR3 DNA follows: TGTGCCAGCAGTTACGTACTAGCGGGAGAGCAGTTCTTC. Translating gives CASSYVLAGEQFF.

The V call is TRBV6-1, the J call TRBJ1-5; D is ambiguous. Germline V gene data show CDR1 as MNHNS and CDR2 as SASEGT. The CDR3 spans 15 residues. V lost 10 bases and J lost 0, with 16 bases in between. CDR3: CATSLGPTSNQPQHF. As DNA, the CDR3 is TGTGCCACCTCACTCGGGCCCACTAGCAATCAGCCCCAGCATTTT.

This clonotype has just a few counts. V gene TRBV3-1 combines with J gene TRBJ2-1; 9 bases fit TRBD2. CDR1 and CDR2 (germline): LGHDT, YNNKEL (reference sequence). This CDR3 region has 17 residues. After removal of 0 bases from V and 2 bases from J, the junction contained 5 bases not matched to a gene. CDR3 sequence reads: CASSQDGLAGPYNEQFF. CDR3 bases: TGTGCCAGCAGCCAAGATGGCCTAGCGGGACCCTACAATGAGCAGTTCTTC.

In this sample, this clonotype turned up once. V and J are TRBV3-2 and TRBJ1-1. TRBV3-2 is given as a pseudogene. This CDR3 is built from 16 residues. Written as DNA, the CDR3 is TGTGCCAGCAGCCAAGCTATGTTGCCAATGAACACTGAAGCTTTCTTT. Translated, it gives CASSQAMLPMNTEAFF.

The V gene is TRBV5-1, the J gene TRBJ2-1; the match to TRBD2 covers 12 bases. In germline, CDR1 is SGHRS, CDR2 YFSETQ. V lost 4 bases and J lost 7; bases outside the gene matches: 6. The CDR3 sequence is 15 residues long. The CDR3 bases are TGCGCCAGCAGCGCTCGGACTAGCGGGGAGAATGAGCAGTTCTTC. Its protein is CASSARTSGENEQFF.

Here the CDR3 reads CSVLAGGPTKTQYF. For the CDR3, the DNA is TGCAGCGTTCTAGCGGGAGGGCCAACGAAGACCCAGTACTTC. The J gene is TRBJ2-5, the V gene TRBV29-1; 12 bases fit TRBD2. Losses at the gene ends were 5 bases for V and 6 bases for J; bases not matched to a gene: 7. The germline V gene encodes CDR1 SQVTM and CDR2 ANQGSEA. The CDR3 is 14 residues long.

The genes are TRBV5-1 and TRBJ2-3; 13 nucleotides line up with TRBD2. This CDR3 has 17 residues. From germline, CDR1 is SGHRS and CDR2 YFSETQ. V shed 3 bases and J 0 bases; nucleotides not matched to a gene: 4. The CDR3 nucleotides are TGCGCCAGCAGCTCTGGACTAGCGGGGGTTAGCACAGATACGCAGTATTTT. Its protein product is CASSSGLAGVSTDTQYF.

V usage is TRBV7-6 and J usage is TRBJ2-3; TRBD2 matches at 9 bases. The CDR3 runs 15 residues. Germline lookup yields CDR1 SGHVS and CDR2 FNYEAQ. Trimming took 1 base from V and 6 from J; bases not matched to a gene: 5. CDR3 loop: CASSLEPSGDDTQYF. CDR3 coding DNA: TGTGCCAGCAGCTTAGAACCTAGCGGGGATGATACGCAGTATTTT. Variable domain in full (rest from reference TRBV7-6 and TRBJ2-3): GAGVSQSPRYKVTKRGQDVALRCDPISGHVSLYWYRQALGQGPEFLTYFNYEAQQDKSGLPNDRFSAERPEGSISTLTIQRTEQRDSAMYRCASSLEPSGDDTQYFGPGTRLTVL.

Only a few counts were recorded for this clonotype. This chain uses TRBV5-1 with TRBJ2-5; D is possibly TRBD1 (6 bases). CDR3 length equals 16 residues. The germline V gene encodes CDR1 SGHRS and CDR2 YFSETQ. V lost 6 bases and J lost 5, with 23 bases in between. The CDR3 loop reads CASTRQGSNQGETQYF. The CDR3 DNA is TGCGCCAGCACCAGGCAAGGGTCAAATCAGGGGGAGACCCAGTACTTC.

This clonotype was seen a handful of times. CDR3 in DNA: TGTGCCAGCAGAGGCAGGGGTCTGCCTTTCTTT. It translates to CASRGRGLPFF. The chain combines TRBV5-4 with TRBJ1-1; TRBD1 is a possible D gene (6 bases). The germline gives CDR1 SGHNT, CDR2 YYREEE (reference sequence). The length of the CDR3 is 11 residues. With 5 bases removed from V and 12 bases from J, the gap between germline ends came to 14 bases.

The J gene is TRBJ2-2, the V gene TRBV7-3; D gene unclear. From germline, CDR1 is SGHTA and CDR2 FQGTGA. Trimming removed 5 bases from V and 4 bases from J, with 11 bases in between. The CDR3 is 14 residues long. The CDR3 DNA reads TGTGCCAGCAGCCAAGACAAGCGCACCGGGGAGCTGTTTTTT. This codes for CASSQDKRTGELFF.

This clonotype has more than one count but fewer than ten. The chain recombines TRBV3-1 with TRBJ2-7; 10 bases match TRBD2. The J segment lost 4 bases and the V segment lost 6 bases, leaving 6 bases of the junction unmatched. CDR1 is LGHDT and CDR2 is YNNKEL in the germline V gene (reference sequence). The length of the CDR3 is 14 residues. The CDR3 sequence: CASRRTSGPYEQYF. Here the CDR3 DNA reads TGTGCCAGCAGACGGACTAGCGGACCTTACGAGCAGTACTTC.

This clonotype was seen more than once but under ten times. CDR3 in amino acids: CASSVKTTGRDTQYF. The DNA for the CDR3 is TGTGCCAGCAGCGTAAAAACCACAGGGCGAGATACGCAGTATTTT. The gene calls are TRBV5-6 and TRBJ2-3; possible D gene TRBD1, 6 bases. The CDR3 contains 15 residues. The germline V gene encodes CDR1 SGHDT and CDR2 YYEEEE. V was trimmed by 4 bases and J by 5 bases, leaving 17 bases between them.

The chain's CDR3 is CASSIDGQGATEAFF. The CDR3 nucleotides are TGCGCCAGCAGCATAGACGGACAGGGGGCGACTGAAGCTTTCTTT. The genes are TRBV5-1 and TRBJ1-1; the match to TRBD1 covers 11 bases. Germline trimming cut 4 bases from V and 5 bases from J; bases unmatched to any gene: 7. In germline, CDR1 is SGHRS, CDR2 YFSETQ. This CDR3 is 15 amino acids long.